Listed below are T cell receptor beta chains from one sample, sequenced in a study of cytomegalovirus exposure and HLA in healthy donors. Only in-frame clones appear in the TCRdb table, and some are missing; sequencing was by immunoSEQ multiplex PCR. Of more than 140,000 clones in the sample, 64% were seen once. The sequenced sample was PBMCs. The receptors shown here come from a woman in her twenties or thirties in good health and CMV-seropositive. CDR3s include the opening cysteine and the closing phenylalanine or tryptophan. A D gene is named only where the DNA matches it firmly. Clone sizes are given selectively: once, few, many, or a class where the clone is expanded.

>NA|TRBV28|TRBD1|18
CASTVKRGRGLMNTEAFF
>NA|TRBV11-2|TRBD1|17
CASSFGGSGTGQETQYF
>NA|TRBV4-1|NA|11
CASSHRETQYF
>NA|TRBV5-1|NA|15
CASSLQGQGYNEQFF
>NA|TRBV2|NA|15
CASSITGPSGNTIYF
>NA|TRBV2|NA|13
CASSQILGNEQYF
>NA|TRBV7-2|NA|14
CASSTRQASDEQFF
>once|TRBV6-5|NA|14
CASSYLGPPGDYTF
>NA|TRBV14|TRBD1|15
CASSRWDRANEKLFF
>NA|TRBV5-4|TRBD2|17
CASSFTSGGTSVGELFF
>few|TRBV4-2|NA|15
CASSQDLSRTDTQYF
>NA|TRBV27|NA|14
CASSLWPNTGELFF
>NA|TRBV5-6|NA|14
CASSLANRAYGYTF
>NA|TRBV29-1|NA|14
CSVTDGKTNYGYTF
>few|TRBV6-5|NA|13
CASSDRQNTEAFF
>NA|TRBV6-5|TRBD2|15
CASSQPGGNTDTQYF
>NA|TRBV28|NA|14
CASSPPGSIGELFF
>few|TRBV6-5|NA|13
CASSLDRAYEQYF
>once|TRBV6-1|NA|13
CASSTGITETQYF
>NA|TRBV18|TRBD1|14
CASSPDRGNEKLFF
>NA|TRBV6-4|NA|16
CASSDLERSSYNEQFF
>NA|TRBV2|TRBD2|12
CASRERGYEQYF
>few|TRBV5-4|NA|15
CASSLADRELYGYTF
>NA|TRBV9|TRBD1|15
CASSTPGTANTEAFF
>NA|TRBV28|NA|13
CASGGARNQPQHF
>few|TRBV7-2|NA|14
CASSRTSRNSPLHF
>NA|TRBV5-1|NA|12
CASSPPGNEQFF
>few|TRBV7-6|NA|14
CASSPLGPTDTQYF
>NA|TRBV7-2|TRBD2|16
CASSLEGLAGNDEQFF
>NA|TRBV27|TRBD1|17
CASGTQQFNRRGREQYF
>NA|TRBV7-2|NA|17
CASSLGRRAKGNTEAFF